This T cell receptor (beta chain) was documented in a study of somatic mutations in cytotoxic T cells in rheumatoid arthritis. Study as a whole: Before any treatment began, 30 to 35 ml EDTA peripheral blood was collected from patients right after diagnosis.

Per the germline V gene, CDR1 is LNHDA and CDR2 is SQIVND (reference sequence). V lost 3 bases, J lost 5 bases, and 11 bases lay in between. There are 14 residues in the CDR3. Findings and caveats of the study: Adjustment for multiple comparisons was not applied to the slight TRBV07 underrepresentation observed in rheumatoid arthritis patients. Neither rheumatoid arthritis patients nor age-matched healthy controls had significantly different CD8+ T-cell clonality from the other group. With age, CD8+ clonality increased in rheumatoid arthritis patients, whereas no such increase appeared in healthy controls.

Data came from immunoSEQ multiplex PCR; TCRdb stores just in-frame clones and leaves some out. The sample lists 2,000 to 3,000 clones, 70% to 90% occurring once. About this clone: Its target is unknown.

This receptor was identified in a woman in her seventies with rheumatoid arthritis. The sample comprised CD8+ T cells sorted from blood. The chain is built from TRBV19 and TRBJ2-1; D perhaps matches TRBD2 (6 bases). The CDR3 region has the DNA TGTGCCAGTAGTATGGGGACTTTGAACAATGAGCAGTTCTTC. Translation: CASSMGTLNNEQFF.